A selection of T cell receptor beta chains follows, all from one sample in a study of cytomegalovirus exposure and HLA in healthy donors. The repertoire was sequenced with immunoSEQ multiplex PCR; TCRdb's copy has only in-frame clones and lacks some. The specimen's table records around 140,000 clones. The sample taken for sequencing was PBMCs. These receptors were obtained from a woman aged 18 to 35 in good health and CMV-seronegative. Both conserved end residues are part of each CDR3. The order of the fields is CDR3 length, D gene, J gene, V gene, CDR3 DNA, CDR3 protein. A D gene is named only where the DNA matches it firmly.

>14|TRBD2|TRBJ2-1|TRBV12-5
TGTGCTAGTGGTGCGAGCGGGATGGTGAATGAGCAGTTCTTC
CASGASGMVNEQFF
>13|NA|TRBJ2-7|TRBV5-8
TGTGCCAGCAGCTTGCGTTGGGAGAGGGAGCAGTACTTC
CASSLRWEREQYF
>14|NA|TRBJ2-7|TRBV7-9
TGTGCCAGCAGCTTAACAGGGAACTCCTACGAGCAGTACTTC
CASSLTGNSYEQYF
>15|NA|TRBJ1-1|TRBV5-1
TGCGCCAGCAGTTTAGAGGGAGGGACGGGCACTGAAGCTTTCTTT
CASSLEGGTGTEAFF
>14|TRBD1|TRBJ1-4|TRBV5-1
TGCGCCAGCAGCTCCAGCGGACAGGCCCAGGAACTGTTTTTT
CASSSSGQAQELFF
>14|NA|TRBJ1-1|TRBV5-4
TGTGCCAGCAGCTCAGATGGGGGGGACACTGAAGCTTTCTTT
CASSSDGGDTEAFF
>15|TRBD1|TRBJ2-7|TRBV9
TGTGCCAGCAGCCCGCGGACAGGGAACGCCTACGAGCAGTACTTC
CASSPRTGNAYEQYF
>10|NA|TRBJ2-3|TRBV29-1
TGCAGCGTTCGGACAGATACGCAGTATTTT
CSVRTDTQYF
>14|TRBD1|TRBJ1-5|TRBV28
TGTGCCAGCAGCTCTCCCAGGGGGCTTCAGCCCCAGCATTTT
CASSSPRGLQPQHF
>16|NA|TRBJ1-2|TRBV4-1
TGCGCCAGCAGCCAAGATGAGACAGGCTTGCTCTATGGCTACACCTTC
CASSQDETGLLYGYTF
>15|NA|TRBJ1-5|TRBV6-6
TGTGCCAGCAGTTACCGGCAGGGCGGCAATCAGCCCCAGCATTTT
CASSYRQGGNQPQHF
>15|TRBD1|TRBJ2-4|TRBV5-1
TGCGCCAGCAGCCCGGACAGGGGTGCCAAAAACATTCAGTACTTC
CASSPDRGAKNIQYF
>14|NA|TRBJ2-2|TRBV10-3
TGTGCCACCCGACCGCAGGGGGGCCACGGGGAGCTGTTTTTT
CATRPQGGHGELFF
>19|NA|TRBJ1-5|TRBV19
TGTGCCAGTAGTATAGATGGCAGGGGATGGGGTGGAAGCAATCAGCCCCAGCATTTT
CASSIDGRGWGGSNQPQHF
>14|TRBD1|TRBJ1-1|TRBV7-2
TGTGCCAGCAGCTTAGCGAAGAGACAGGGAGAAGCTTTCTTT
CASSLAKRQGEAFF
>12|NA|TRBJ2-7|TRBV5-1
TGCGCCAGCAGCTTGCCAGGGGTCGAGCAGTACTTC
CASSLPGVEQYF
>14|NA|TRBJ1-5|TRBV13
TGTGCCAGCAGCTTAGGACAGGGCAATCAGCCCCAGCATTTT
CASSLGQGNQPQHF
>15|TRBD2|TRBJ2-5|TRBV4-2
TGTGCCAGCAGCCAGCTTAGCGGGACCCAAGAGACCCAGTACTTC
CASSQLSGTQETQYF
>18|NA|TRBJ1-1|TRBV5-3
TGTGCCAGAAGCAGGGGTAAAGGCAGCGAGTTCATGAACACTGAAGCTTTCTTT
CARSRGKGSEFMNTEAFF
>14|TRBD2|TRBJ2-3|TRBV6-1
TGTGCCAGCAGCCCCGGGACTAACTCTTTGGCGCAGTATTTT
CASSPGTNSLAQYF
>15|NA|TRBJ1-1|TRBV30
TGTGCCTGGAGCCTCGGGGGGCGGATGAACACTGAAGCTTTCTTT
CAWSLGGRMNTEAFF
>13|NA|TRBJ2-1|TRBV6-5
TGTGCCAGCAGTTATGGGCCCTACAATGAGCAGTTCTTC
CASSYGPYNEQFF